This is a list of T cell receptor beta chains from one sample in a study of T cell responses to AZD1222 COVID-19 vaccine. TCRdb's copy holds only in-frame clones and misses some; the assay was immunoSEQ multiplex PCR. The table includes 180,000 or so clones, approximately 91% detected once. Sequences were derived from peripheral blood, sampled 28 days after the second AZD1222 dose. These receptors were taken from an adult who received the AZD1222 COVID-19 vaccine. The CDR3 runs from the conserved cysteine through the conserved F or W. The D gene is left open where the match is weak. A clone size is listed for some rows: how often the clone was seen (once, few, many), or a class if it is expanded.

>TRBJ2-2|TRBV5-1|.|.
TGCGCCAGCAGCTTGCAGGGTACCGGGGAGCTGTTTTTT
CASSLQGTGELFF
>TRBJ2-3|TRBV4-3|.|TRBD2
TGCGCCAGCAGCCAAGATATTAGCGGGGGCCCTAGCACAGATACGCAGTATTTT
CASSQDISGGPSTDTQYF
>TRBJ1-5|TRBV12-3/TRBV12-4|.|.
TGTGCCAGCAAGGGGGATAGCAATCAGCCCCAGCATTTT
CASKGDSNQPQHF
>TRBJ2-6|TRBV7-6|.|.
TGTGCCAGCAGCCTACCACGGTCTGGGGCCAACGTCCTGACTTTC
CASSLPRSGANVLTF
>TRBJ2-1|TRBV5-6|.|TRBD2
TGTGCCAGCAGCTTACCCGGGACTAGCGTTTACAATGAGCAGTTCTTC
CASSLPGTSVYNEQFF
>TRBJ1-1|TRBV18|.|TRBD1
TGTGCCAGCTCTTCCGGGACAGGGAACACTGAAGCTTTCTTT
CASSSGTGNTEAFF
>TRBJ1-2|TRBV15|once|TRBD1
TGTGCCACCAGCAGAGGGACAGGGGGCGACTATGGCTACACCTTC
CATSRGTGGDYGYTF
>TRBJ1-1|TRBV6-5|.|.
TGTGCCAGCAGTCTTATGACAGGGAACACTGAAGCTTTCTTT
CASSLMTGNTEAFF
>TRBJ1-1|TRBV6-5|once|.
TGTGCCAGCAGTCCTCCGGGGGGGCGGGCTTTCTTT
CASSPPGGRAFF
>TRBJ1-2|TRBV30|.|TRBD1
TGTGCCTGGAGTAGCGGACAGGCTGGGGGAGGCTACACCTTC
CAWSSGQAGGGYTF
>TRBJ1-6|TRBV4-3|.|TRBD1
TGCGCCAGCAGCCAAGAGCTCGGGACAGGGGCTTACGCCCTCCACTTT
CASSQELGTGAYALHF
>TRBJ2-6|TRBV4-1|once|TRBD1
TGCGCCAGCAGCAAACAGGGGGCATCTGGGGCCAACGTCCTGACTTTC
CASSKQGASGANVLTF
>TRBJ2-1|TRBV28|.|TRBD2
TGTGCCAGCAGTCCACCCCTAGCGGGAGTCTCCAATGAGCAGTTCTTC
CASSPPLAGVSNEQFF
>TRBJ1-1|TRBV10-3|.|.
TGTGCCATCAGGGGTACCTTCGATAGCACTGAAGCTTTCTTT
CAIRGTFDSTEAFF
>TRBJ2-1|TRBV5-7|once|TRBD2
TGTGCCAGCAGCATATCCGGGACTAGCGGGAGTCGCGATGAGCAGTTCTTC
CASSISGTSGSRDEQFF
>TRBJ1-3|TRBV5-8|.|.
TGTGCCAGCAGCTTGGATGGCACTCCGATCTCTGGAAACACCATATATTTT
CASSLDGTPISGNTIYF
>TRBJ1-1|TRBV12-3/TRBV12-4|.|.
TGTGCCAGCAGCTTAACAGGGCCGGCTTTCTTT
CASSLTGPAFF
>TRBJ1-6|TRBV5-1|.|.
TGCGCCAGCAGCTTGGCCGCGCAGGTGCTCAATTCACCCCTCCACTTT
CASSLAAQVLNSPLHF
>TRBJ1-3|TRBV11-2|.|TRBD1
TGTGCCAGCAGCTTAGCTACCGGGACAGGCGTATCGGGAAACACCATATATTTT
CASSLATGTGVSGNTIYF
>TRBJ1-1|TRBV7-9|.|.
TGTGCCAGCAGCTTTATTTACAGTGACCTTGAAGCTTTCTTT
CASSFIYSDLEAFF
>TRBJ2-3|TRBV7-3|.|TRBD2
TGTGCCAGCAGCTACGCCCCGGGGGGGGGCACAGATACGCAGTATTTT
CASSYAPGGGTDTQYF
>TRBJ1-1|TRBV5-1|.|TRBD1
TGCGCCAGCAGCCAGCAGGGGGGGCCTGAAGCTTTCTTT
CASSQQGGPEAFF
>TRBJ1-1|TRBV19|.|.
TGTGCCAGTACCCTGATAGGGTCCACTGAAGCTTTCTTT
CASTLIGSTEAFF
>TRBJ2-5|TRBV28|.|.
TGTGCCAGCAGTCCCGAAGACTCCCGGGGAGAGACCCAGTACTTC
CASSPEDSRGETQYF
>TRBJ1-4|TRBV7-9|.|TRBD1
TGTGCCAGCAGCAAAGGGACAGGGGGCGGAACTAATGAAAAACTGTTTTTT
CASSKGTGGGTNEKLFF
>TRBJ2-1|TRBV7-9|.|TRBD2
TGTGCCAGCAGCCGGACTAGTCCAATTAACAATGAGCAGTTCTTC
CASSRTSPINNEQFF
>TRBJ2-3|TRBV5-4|.|.
TGTGCCAGCAGCTTTAGCATTAGTCCAGATACGCAGTATTTT
CASSFSISPDTQYF
>TRBJ2-3|TRBV19|.|.
TGTGCCAGTAGTATAGATCTAGGTTTGAATACGCAGTATTTT
CASSIDLGLNTQYF
>TRBJ1-2|TRBV4-3|.|.
TGCGCCAGCAGCCAAGATTTGGTCGAGGGAGCTAACTATGGCTACACCTTC
CASSQDLVEGANYGYTF
>TRBJ1-2|TRBV4-1|.|.
TGCGCCAGCAGCCAAGTTTGGGAGGGAGTTCGGTACGAAGGCTACACCTTC
CASSQVWEGVRYEGYTF
>TRBJ1-6|TRBV3-1/TRBV3-2|.|.
TGTGCCAGCAGCCAAGGCAGGGCTTCGGCACCCCTCCACTTT
CASSQGRASAPLHF
>TRBJ1-5|TRBV25-1|.|.
TGTGCCAGCGGGGGGCTAAGCGGACAGCCCCAGCATTTT
CASGGLSGQPQHF
>TRBJ1-5|TRBV7-3|.|.
TGTGCCAGCAGCTTCGCGGGTTCCAATCAGCCCCAGCATTTT
CASSFAGSNQPQHF
>TRBJ2-2|TRBV5-1|.|TRBD2
TGCGCCAGCAGCTTGGCCGCGGGACTAGCGGGAGGGCCTGACACCGGGGAGCTGTTTTTT
CASSLAAGLAGGPDTGELFF
>TRBJ1-3|TRBV9|few|.
TGTGCCAGCAGCGTATCAGGAGGCGAAAACACCATATATTTT
CASSVSGGENTIYF
>TRBJ2-7|TRBV4-3|.|.
TGCGCCAGCAGCCAAGATCTGGCAGGACAGCCTTCCTACGAGCAGTACTTC
CASSQDLAGQPSYEQYF
>TRBJ2-2|TRBV18|once|TRBD2
TGTGCCAGCTCACCACCGGTATCTAGCGGGAGTGATAACACCGGGGAGCTGTTTTTT
CASSPPVSSGSDNTGELFF
>TRBJ1-2|TRBV27|.|TRBD1
TGTGCCAGCAGGGGGGACAGGGGGATCGACTATGGCTACACCTTC
CASRGDRGIDYGYTF
>TRBJ2-3|TRBV2|.|.
TGTGCCAGCAGTGGACTAGTGGGCACAGATACGCAGTATTTT
CASSGLVGTDTQYF
>TRBJ2-1|TRBV19|.|TRBD2
TGTGCCAGTAATTGGGGGACTAGCGGGAGCGGAAATGAGCAGTTCTTC
CASNWGTSGSGNEQFF
>TRBJ2-1|TRBV6-5|.|TRBD2
TGTGCCAGCGCTTCGGGACTAGCCTACAATGAGCAGTTCTTC
CASASGLAYNEQFF
>TRBJ2-7|TRBV20-1|few|.
TGCAGTGGACAGATCAACTACGAGCAGTACTTC
CSGQINYEQYF
>TRBJ1-5|TRBV28|.|TRBD1
TGTGCCAGCAGGGGACAGGGGGCAGGTAATCAGCCCCAGCATTTT
CASRGQGAGNQPQHF
>TRBJ2-7|TRBV28|.|.
TGTGCCAGCAACCCCGGGACGGCCACCTACGAGCAGTACTTC
CASNPGTATYEQYF
>TRBJ1-5|TRBV7-9|.|.
TGTGCCAGCACTGGGTCCCTGAGCAATCAGCCCCAGCATTTT
CASTGSLSNQPQHF
>TRBJ2-1|TRBV27|.|TRBD1
TGTGCCAGCAGTTTTAGGGTCGGGACAGGTTACAATGAGCAGTTCTTC
CASSFRVGTGYNEQFF
>TRBJ1-1|TRBV10-1|.|.
TGCGCCAGAGATCCCCGGATGAACACTGAAGCTTTCTTT
CARDPRMNTEAFF
>TRBJ2-2|TRBV7-2|.|.
TGTGCCAGCAGCTTACGAGCAGGGATGGCGAGTCAGACCGGGGAGCTGTTTTTT
CASSLRAGMASQTGELFF
>TRBJ2-1|TRBV19|.|.
TGTGCCAGTAGTCGAAGAAATGAGCAGTTCTTC
CASSRRNEQFF
>TRBJ1-1|TRBV9|.|.
TGTGCCAGCAGCGAGACAGGTTTCACTGAAGCTTTCTTT
CASSETGFTEAFF
>TRBJ2-1|TRBV21-1|.|.
TGTGCCAGCAGCACGCGTAGACTAGCGGGGGACGATGAGCAGTTCTTC
CASSTRRLAGDDEQFF
>TRBJ2-5|TRBV18|.|.
TGTGCCAGCAAGAGGGGCCAAGAGACCCAGTACTTC
CASKRGQETQYF
>TRBJ1-6|TRBV19|.|.
TGTGCCAGTAGTTTGGGGACGTCGAATTCACCCCTCCACTTT
CASSLGTSNSPLHF
>TRBJ2-1|TRBV5-1|.|.
TGCGCCAGCAGCTTGGACGGGGCCGGCAATGAGCAGTTCTTC
CASSLDGAGNEQFF
>TRBJ1-5|TRBV27|.|.
TGTGCCAGCAGCCTGACAGGCACTTATAGCAATCAGCCCCAGCATTTT
CASSLTGTYSNQPQHF